Presented here are 27 T cell receptor delta chains from one specimen sequenced in a study of gamma delta lymphoproliferative disorders and STAT genes. TCRdb fed the multiplex PCR reads to CATT. This table holds over a thousand delta-chain clones, 0.8% to 0.9% found once. The receptor sequences were amplified from genomic DNA of peripheral blood mononuclear cells. The source material was blood. All receptors derive from a human donor in good health.

This clone showed up just a few times. Given a far larger clone just one base away, this is likely a sequencing read error. The same CDR3 is also encoded by other DNA sequences in this sample. The chain recombines TRDV2 with TRDJ3; D is uncertain. The CDR3 spans 19 residues. Germline V gene lookup returns CDR1 GEAIGNYY and CDR2 EKD. V gave up 3 bases and J gave up 0 bases, with 17 bases separating them. CDR3 region: CACDSTVGGVSWDTRQMFF. CDR3 DNA: TGTGCCTGTGACTCCACCGTGGGAGGGGTCTCCTGGGACACCCGACAGATGTTTTTC.

About this clone: This sequence is one base from a far larger clone and is likely a read error. Other nucleotide sequences in the sample specify the same CDR3. The gene calls are TRDV1 and TRDJ3, with 8 bases matching TRDD2. Per the germline V gene, CDR1 is TSWWSYY and CDR2 is QGS. J was trimmed by 0 bases and V by 0 bases; bases with no gene match: 19. This CDR3 is built from 24 residues. The CDR3 region is CALGELSFFFLRTGSSWDTRQMFF. CDR3 bases: TGTGCTCTTGGGGAACTTTCCTTCTTCTTCCTACGTACTGGGAGCTCCTGGGACACCCGACAGATGTTTTTC.

This clone came up a few times. The TCRdb protein comes from a much larger clone and disagrees with this DNA's translation at residue 17, likely due to a read error; the protein given here is derived from the DNA. This chain connects TRDV1 to TRDJ1; the match to TRDD3 covers 8 bases. The CDR3 extends over 18 amino acids. Germline-derived CDR1 and CDR2 are TSWWSYY and QGS. The CDR3 DNA is TGTGCTCTTGGGGGACAGGCTGGGGGGGATAAGACGACCGATAAACTCACCTTT. Translating it yields CALGGQAGGDKTTDKLTF.

Only a few counts were recorded for this clone. This DNA translates differently at residue 6 from the TCRdb protein, which is that of a much larger clone; a read error is likely, and the protein shown is the DNA's own translation. This chain joins TRDV2 and TRDJ1; D possibly corresponds to TRDD2 (5 bases). V dropped 1 base and J dropped 0 bases, with 26 bases sitting between them. The CDR3 spans 20 residues. Germline V lookup: CDR1 GEAIGNYY, CDR2 EKD. The CDR3 loop is CACDTRSSYGANYYTDKLIF. The CDR3, as DNA: TGTGCCTGTGACACTAGGAGCTCCTATGGAGCCAACTATTACACCGATAAACTCATCTTT.

This clone was seen more than once but under ten times. The protein TCRdb lists belongs to a much larger clone and differs from this DNA's translation at residue 4, which points to a read error; the protein shown is made from the DNA. The rearrangement joins TRDV2 to TRDJ1, with 12 bases that match TRDD3. The CDR3 is 18 residues long. From germline, CDR1 is GEAIGNYY and CDR2 EKD. Trimming cost V 6 bases and J 1 base; bases outside gene matches: 14. CDR3 bases: TGTGCCTGTAACTCAGTCCATCTGGGGGATACGTTCACCGATAAACTCATCTTT. It codes for CACNSVHLGDTFTDKLIF.

This clone was observed a few times. Only one base separates this from a far larger clonotype, so it likely reflects a read error. This CDR3 is also generated by other DNA sequences in the sample. The chain carries TRDV2 and TRDJ1; 8 bases are shared with TRDD3. This CDR3 has 15 residues. Germline V gives CDR1 GEAIGNYY, CDR2 EKD. The CDR3 is CACVTGGIWTDKLIF. In DNA form, the CDR3 reads TGTGCCTGTGTAACTGGGGGGATATGGACCGATAAGCTCATCTTT.

In regard to this clone: A read error is the likely source, as a far larger clone sits one nucleotide away. Additional DNA sequences in this sample encode the identical CDR3. V usage is TRDV1 and J usage is TRDJ1; 8 bases are shared with TRDD3. Germline V gene lookup returns CDR1 TSWWSYY and CDR2 QGS. The trim removed 2 bases at V and 0 bases at J, leaving 29 bases unmatched. This CDR3 has 24 amino acids. CDR3 bases: TGTGCTCTTGGGGAATATTTGGTCGCCAATTTCATAACTGGGGGTCCGAAGTACACCGATAAACTCATCTTT. Its protein is CALGEYLVANFITGGPKYTDKLIF.

Points on this clone: The TCRdb record carries a much larger clone's protein, which differs from this DNA's translation at residue 10; a read error is the likely cause, and the protein listed here is the DNA translation. The CDR3, as DNA: TGTGCCTGTGACACTATGAGCTCCTATGAAGCCAACTATTACACCGATAAACTCATCTTT. Amino acid sequence: CACDTMSSYEANYYTDKLIF. The J gene is TRDJ1, the V gene TRDV2; tentative D call: TRDD2 (5 bases). Trimming pared 1 base from V and 0 bases from J, leaving 26 bases between. The CDR3 contains 20 residues. Germline V gives CDR1 GEAIGNYY, CDR2 EKD.

This clone is labeled medium-sized. A far larger clone differs by one base, so this is likely a read error. The same CDR3 is also encoded by other DNA sequences in this sample. The chain couples TRDV2 to TRDJ1; D unclear. The length of the CDR3 is 15 residues. Germline V gives CDR1 GEAIGNYY, CDR2 EKD. V gave up 3 bases and J gave up 0 bases, with 13 bases separating them. This chain's CDR3 is CACDRVGPYTDKLIF. CDR3 in DNA: TGTGCCTGTGACCGAGTTGGGCCGTACACCGATAAACTCATCTTT.

Comment on this clone: TCRdb records a much larger clone's protein for this DNA, with a difference at residue 11 that likely arises from a read error; the protein given is the translation of the DNA. This sample also contains other DNA sequences that code for the same CDR3. The chain links TRDV1 to TRDJ1; 11 bases fit TRDD3. The ends lost 0 bases at V and 4 bases at J; junction bases unmatched: 16. This CDR3 is built from 20 residues. Germline CDR1 TSWWSYY, CDR2 QGS. The CDR3 reads CALGELEYPRHTGGYDKLIF. The CDR3 DNA sequence: TGTGCTCTTGGGGAACTAGAATACCCTCGCCATACTGGGGGATACGATAAACTCATCTTT.

By share, this clone ranks as hyperexpanded (1% or more). The same CDR3 can be traced to other DNA sequences in this sample. This chain links TRDV3 with TRDJ3; either TRDD2 or TRDD3 may supply D (5 bases each). This CDR3 is built from 19 residues. The V and J ends lost 2 bases and 2 bases respectively, with 22 bases between them. Germline-derived CDR1 and CDR2 are TVYSNPD and GDNSRS (reference sequence). The chain's CDR3 is CAFSSLLRDTAWDTRQMFF. The CDR3 nucleotides read TGTGCCTTTTCCTCCCTACTAAGAGATACTGCCTGGGACACCCGACAGATGTTTTTC. The whole variable domain, filled in from reference TRDV3 and TRDJ3, reads CDKVTQSSPDQTVASGSEVVLLCTYDTVYSNPDLFWYRIRPDYSFQFVFYGDNSRSEGADFTQGRFSVKHILTQKAFHLVISPVRTEDSATYYCAFSSLLRDTAWDTRQMFFGTGIKLFVEP.

This clone has just a few counts. The mismatch at residue 15 between this DNA's translation and the TCRdb protein of a much larger clone likely reflects a read error; the protein shown is translated from the DNA. V is TRDV1 and J is TRDJ1; TRDD3 matches 8 bases. Germline V gene sequence: CDR1 TSWWSYY, CDR2 QGS. CDR3 length equals 18 residues. The CDR3 protein is CALGGQAGGDKTTDRLIF. DNA of the CDR3: TGTGCTCTTGGGGGACAGGCTGGGGGGGATAAGACGACCGATAGACTCATCTTT.

As to this clone: This DNA's translation differs at residue 5 from TCRdb's protein, which comes from a much larger clone; a read error is likely, and the protein shown is translated from the DNA. The chain joins TRDV1 to TRDJ1, with 12 bases identical to TRDD3. The V gene's germline CDR1 is TSWWSYY and CDR2 QGS. The ends lost 4 bases at V and 3 bases at J; junction bases unmatched: 24. The CDR3 has 22 residues. The CDR3 sequence is CALGGGVWGKYLGDTRADKLIF. CDR3 sequence (DNA): TGTGCTCTTGGGGGAGGAGTGTGGGGAAAGTATCTGGGGGATACGCGGGCCGATAAACTCATCTTT.

This clone has only a few counts. The protein TCRdb lists belongs to a much larger clone and differs from this DNA's translation at residue 11, which points to a read error; the protein shown is made from the DNA. The chain carries TRDV2 and TRDJ1; unclear D gene. Germline V lookup: CDR1 GEAIGNYY, CDR2 EKD. This CDR3 contains 15 residues. This CDR3 is CACDRVGPYTEKLIF. The CDR3 bases are TGTGCCTGTGACCGAGTTGGACCGTACACCGAAAAACTCATCTTT.

As regards this clone: This DNA's translation and the protein TCRdb lists, from a much larger clone, do not match at residue 7, likely due to a read error; the protein shown is translated from the DNA. The same CDR3 arises from other DNA sequences in this sample as well. The chain carries TRDV2 and TRDJ1, with a tentative D call TRDD3 (6 bases). V was pared by 0 bases and J by 4 bases, with 14 bases between. The CDR3 covers 15 residues. Germline CDR1 GEAIGNYY, CDR2 EKD. CDR3 in amino acids: CACDTVRDIGDKLIF. CDR3 DNA: TGTGCCTGTGACACCGTGAGGGATATCGGCGATAAACTCATCTTT.

The table lists this clone with a few counts. This DNA's translation and the protein TCRdb lists, from a much larger clone, do not match at residue 7, likely due to a read error; the protein shown is translated from the DNA. The chain couples TRDV2 to TRDJ3, with D perhaps TRDD3 (5 bases). From germline, CDR1 is GEAIGNYY and CDR2 EKD. V was clipped by 3 bases and J by 0 bases, with 17 bases between them. The CDR3 is 19 residues long. Written as DNA, the CDR3 is TGTGCCTGTGACTCCACCGGGGGGGGGGTCTCCTGGGACACCCGACAGATGTTTTTC. This codes for CACDSTGGGVSWDTRQMFF.

This clone was detected only a few times. The CDR3 is CACDALLGDTFTDKLIF. For the CDR3, the DNA is TGTGCCTGTGACGCCCTACTGGGGGATACGTTCACCGATAAACTCATCTTT. The chain joins TRDV2 to TRDJ1; 13 nucleotides align to TRDD3. The trim removed 3 bases at V and 1 base at J, leaving 7 bases unmatched. This CDR3 has 17 amino acids. CDR1 and CDR2 (germline): GEAIGNYY, EKD.

This clone was seen more than once but under ten times. A far larger clone is off by one base, so a read error is likely. The sample has other DNA sequences that encode this CDR3 too. The chain combines TRDV2 with TRDJ1, with 12 positions matching TRDD3. Germline CDR1 and CDR2: GEAIGNYY and EKD. The CDR3 spans 18 residues. With 3 bases clipped from V and 1 base from J, the junction kept 11 bases outside the gene matches. CDR3 bases: TGTGCCTGTGACTCAGTCCACCTGGGGGATACGTTCACCGATAAACTCATCTTT. Its translation: CACDSVHLGDTFTDKLIF.

At least ten counts were recorded for this clone. The amino acid sequence in TCRdb belongs to a much larger clone and departs from this DNA's translation at residue 8, likely a sequencing read error; the sequence shown is translated from the DNA. This CDR3 reads CACDRVGLYTDKLIF. The CDR3 nucleotides are TGTGCCTGTGACCGAGTTGGACTGTACACCGATAAACTCATCTTT. The chain links TRDV2 to TRDJ1; D uncertain. CDR3 length: 15 residues. V lost 3 bases and J lost 0, with 13 bases in between. Germline CDR1 reads GEAIGNYY; CDR2 reads EKD.

This clone came up many times. TCRdb assigns this DNA the protein of a much larger clone, which departs from its translation at residue 3; this likely reflects a read error, and the protein shown comes from translating the DNA. The chain recombines TRDV2 with TRDJ1; 9 bases line up with TRDD3. The CDR3 totals 15 residues. Germline-derived CDR1 and CDR2 are GEAIGNYY and EKD. Here the CDR3 DNA reads TGTGCCCGTGACACCGTGGGGGATATCGGCGATAAACTCATCTTT. Protein product: CARDTVGDIGDKLIF.

Note on this clone: The TCRdb protein comes from a much larger clone and disagrees with this DNA's translation at residue 14, likely due to a read error; the protein given here is derived from the DNA. The chain is built from TRDV2 and TRDJ1, with 12 bases lining up with TRDD3. The germline V gene encodes CDR1 GEAIGNYY and CDR2 EKD. The CDR3 sequence is 18 residues long. The CDR3, as DNA: TGTGCCTGTGACTCAGTCCATCTGGGGGATACGTTCACCAATAAACTCATCTTT. It is translated as CACDSVHLGDTFTNKLIF.

Points on this clone: The protein held in TCRdb is that of a much larger clone and does not match this DNA's translation at residue 13, likely because of a read error; the protein shown is translated from the DNA. The CDR3 protein is CALGPYLYVLVPCTDKLIF. The CDR3 coding sequence is TGTGCTCTTGGGCCTTACCTGTACGTTTTGGTTCCGTGCACCGATAAACTCATCTTT. V gene TRDV1 combines with J gene TRDJ1; D gene ambiguous. CDR3 length equals 19 residues. Looked up from germline, CDR1 is TSWWSYY and CDR2 is QGS. V was shortened by 5 bases and J by 1 base, with 26 bases between the two germline ends.

This clone has only a few counts. A far larger clone is only one base removed, so a read error is likely. The identical CDR3 is also encoded by other nucleotide sequences in the sample. This sequence joins TRDV2 and TRDJ1, with 8 bases lining up with TRDD3. This CDR3 contains 18 residues. Germline lookup yields CDR1 GEAIGNYY and CDR2 EKD. The CDR3 coding sequence is TGCGCCTGTGACACCGTGGGGTTACTGGGGGCTAACACCGATAAACTCATCTTT. Its translation: CACDTVGLLGANTDKLIF.

A word on this clone: It is likely a read error: a sequence one base away is far more abundant. Other DNA sequences from this sample encode an identical CDR3 as well. The genes are TRDV2 and TRDJ1; 13 positions match TRDD3. Germline V gives CDR1 GEAIGNYY, CDR2 EKD. This CDR3 spans 17 amino acids. The CDR3, as DNA: TGTGCCTGTGACGTGCTACTGGGGGATACGCACACCGATAAGCTCATCTTT. Encoded protein: CACDVLLGDTHTDKLIF.

On this clone: TCRdb's protein for this DNA is that of a much larger clone and differs from the translation at residue 6, likely a read error; the protein shown is the DNA translation. The chain employs TRDV1 and TRDJ1; D may be TRDD2 (6 bases). CDR3 length: 18 residues. V was cut by 5 bases and J by 4 bases, with 26 bases left in between. From germline, CDR1 is TSWWSYY and CDR2 QGS. Here the CDR3 reads CALGLNPSGTHSGDKLIF. CDR3 sequence (DNA): TGTGCTCTTGGGTTAAACCCTTCCGGTACGCACAGTGGCGATAAACTCATCTTT.

This clone is judged medium-sized (0.01 to 0.1%). This likely came from a read error, as a far larger clone is one base away. The rearrangement links TRDV3 to TRDJ3; D possibly uses TRDD2 or TRDD3 (5 bases each). The ends were cut back, 2 bases at V and 2 bases at J, with 22 bases in the middle. Germline V gene sequence: CDR1 TVYSNPD, CDR2 GDNSRS (reference sequence). The CDR3 runs to 19 residues. CDR3 residues: CAFSSLLGDTAWDTRQMFF. The CDR3, as DNA: TGTGCCTTTTCCTCCCTACTAGGAGATACTGCCTGGGACACCCGACAGATGTTTTTC.

At least ten counts were recorded for this clone. The protein in TCRdb stems from a much larger clone and differs at residue 11 from this DNA's translation, likely a read error; here the protein is translated from the DNA. The J gene is TRDJ1, the V gene TRDV2; D is undetermined. Germline CDR1 and CDR2: GEAIGNYY and EKD. The CDR3 covers 15 residues. The CDR3: CACDRVGPYTNKLIF. In DNA, the CDR3 is TGTGCCTGTGACCGAGTTGGACCGTACACCAATAAACTCATCTTT.